The rows below give T cell receptor beta chains drawn from one sample of a study of CD8 T cells in ankylosing spondylitis. Using its own MiXCR run on the 5' RACE reads, TCRdb lists one record per CDR3 protein. The data contain 350,000 or so distinct CDR3 sequences, around 8% of them singletons. The sample consisted of blood, either unsorted or a sorted T cell fraction (not recorded which). The receptors derive from a male donor with ankylosing spondylitis. The CDR3 runs from the conserved cysteine through the conserved F or W. Fields, in order: CDR3 length, V gene, J gene, CDR3 protein.

len: 12; v_gene: TRBV6-5; j_gene: TRBJ1-2; CDR3aa: CASSYKGVGYTF
len: 15; v_gene: TRBV18; j_gene: TRBJ1-2; CDR3aa: CASSPSAGRFYGYTF
len: 15; v_gene: TRBV20-1; j_gene: TRBJ1-2; CDR3aa: CSASGRDVPYYGYTF
len: 14; v_gene: TRBV19; j_gene: TRBJ2-7; CDR3aa: CASSIVARESEQYF
len: 17; v_gene: TRBV18; j_gene: TRBJ2-7; CDR3aa: CASSPKGIASPRYEQYF
len: 15; v_gene: TRBV29-1; j_gene: TRBJ2-1; CDR3aa: CSVVGSSGSPNEQFF
len: 16; v_gene: TRBV10-3; j_gene: TRBJ2-3; CDR3aa: CAISESIASGTDTQYF
len: 15; v_gene: TRBV15; j_gene: TRBJ2-7; CDR3aa: CATSRGPSGSYEQYF
len: 12; v_gene: TRBV12-3/TRBV12-4; j_gene: TRBJ1-5; CDR3aa: CASTNPYQPQHF
len: 15; v_gene: TRBV5-1; j_gene: TRBJ2-7; CDR3aa: CASSRLAGNSYEQYF
len: 16; v_gene: TRBV4-1; j_gene: TRBJ2-3; CDR3aa: CASSEPGQGYTDTQYF
len: 15; v_gene: TRBV4-2; j_gene: TRBJ1-1; CDR3aa: CASSLQTLMNTEAFF
len: 16; v_gene: TRBV5-1; j_gene: TRBJ1-6; CDR3aa: CASSLEPPTGNSPLHF
len: 15; v_gene: TRBV12-3/TRBV12-4; j_gene: TRBJ1-3; CDR3aa: CASTLGGTAGNTIYF